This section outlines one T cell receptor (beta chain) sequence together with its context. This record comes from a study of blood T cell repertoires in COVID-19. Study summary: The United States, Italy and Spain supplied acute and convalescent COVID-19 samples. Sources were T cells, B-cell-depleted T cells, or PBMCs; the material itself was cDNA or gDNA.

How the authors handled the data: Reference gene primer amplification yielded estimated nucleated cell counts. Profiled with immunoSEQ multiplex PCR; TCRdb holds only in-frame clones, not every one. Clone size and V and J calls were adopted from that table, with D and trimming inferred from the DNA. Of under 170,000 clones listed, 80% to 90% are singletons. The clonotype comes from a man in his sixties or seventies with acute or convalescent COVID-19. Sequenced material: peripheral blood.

CDR3 amino acids: CAISPDRTSGNTIYF. The DNA for the CDR3 is TGTGCCATCTCCCCTGACAGGACATCTGGAAACACCATATATTTT. The V call is TRBV10-3, the J call TRBJ1-3, with a weak D call TRBD1 (6 bases). The CDR3 runs 15 residues. Trimming pared 8 bases from V and 1 base from J, leaving 15 bases between. Per the germline V gene, CDR1 is ENHRY and CDR2 is SYGVKD.